Given below is one T cell receptor (beta chain) in context. This CDR3 is 13 amino acids long. Trimming left V 5 bases short and J 10 bases short, with 15 bases between. CDR1 and CDR2 from the germline V gene are SGHAT and FQNNGV. The source of the sample is a study of technical replicates of blood from several donors. Generated by immunoSEQ multiplex PCR, the TCRdb table keeps only in-frame clones and is missing some. The sample has about 64,000 clones, around nine tenths seen once. The chain combines TRBV11-2 with TRBJ2-1, with D possibly matching TRBD1 (6 bases). The sequence came from a human donor in good health. Some clones in this sample may be carry-over from other donors' samples. Sequencing was done on a sample of PBMCs. This CDR3 is CASSSGGGQEQFF. CDR3 nucleotides: TGTGCCAGCAGCAGTGGTGGCGGACAGGAGCAGTTCTTC.